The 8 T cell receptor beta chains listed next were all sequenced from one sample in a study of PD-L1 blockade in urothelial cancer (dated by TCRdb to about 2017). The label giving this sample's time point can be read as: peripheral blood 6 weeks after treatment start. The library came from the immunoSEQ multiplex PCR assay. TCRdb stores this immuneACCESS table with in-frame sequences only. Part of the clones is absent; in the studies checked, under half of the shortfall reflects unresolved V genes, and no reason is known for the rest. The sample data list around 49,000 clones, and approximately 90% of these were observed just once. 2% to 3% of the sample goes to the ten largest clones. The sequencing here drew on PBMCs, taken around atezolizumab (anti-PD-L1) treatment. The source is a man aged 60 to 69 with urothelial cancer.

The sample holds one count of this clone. The CDR3 DNA reads TGTGCCAGCACCGTCAGGCAGGGGGCAGATACGCAGTATTTT. Translated, it gives CASTVRQGADTQYF. The chain has TRBV28 and TRBJ2-3; 7 nucleotides match TRBD1. Germline V gives CDR1 MDHEN, CDR2 SYDVKM. Trimming at V came to 7 bases and at J to 4 bases, leaving 8 bases not matched to a gene. The CDR3 runs 14 residues.

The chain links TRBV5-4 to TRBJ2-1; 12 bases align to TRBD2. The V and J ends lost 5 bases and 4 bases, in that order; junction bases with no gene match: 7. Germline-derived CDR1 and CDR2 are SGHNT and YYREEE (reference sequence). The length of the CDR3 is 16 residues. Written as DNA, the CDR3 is TGTGCCAGCAGTTCCCCGACTAGCGGGAGTTACAATGAGCAGTTCTTC. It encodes CASSSPTSGSYNEQFF.

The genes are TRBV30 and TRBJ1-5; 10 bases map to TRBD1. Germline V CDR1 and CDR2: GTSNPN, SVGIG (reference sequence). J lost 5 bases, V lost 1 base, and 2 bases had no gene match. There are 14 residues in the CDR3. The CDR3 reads CAWSAGTGDQPQHF. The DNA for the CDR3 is TGTGCCTGGAGTGCCGGGACAGGGGATCAGCCCCAGCATTTT.

The chain's CDR3 is CASSPPAGGSYEQYF. CDR3 sequence (DNA): TGTGCCAGCAGCCCCCCCGCGGGAGGGTCCTACGAGCAGTACTTC. The chain combines TRBV9 with TRBJ2-7; TRBD2 aligns across 9 bases. CDR3 length equals 15 residues. The V gene's germline CDR1 is SGDLS and CDR2 YYNGEE. J was trimmed by 1 base and V by 4 bases; bases with no gene match: 6. Combining the CDR3 with reference TRBV9 and TRBJ2-7 gives the whole variable domain DSGVTQTPKHLITATGQRVTLRCSPRSGDLSVYWYQQSLDQGLQFLIQYYNGEERAKGNILERFSAQQFPDLHSELNLSSLELGDSALYFCASSPPAGGSYEQYFGPGTRLTVT.

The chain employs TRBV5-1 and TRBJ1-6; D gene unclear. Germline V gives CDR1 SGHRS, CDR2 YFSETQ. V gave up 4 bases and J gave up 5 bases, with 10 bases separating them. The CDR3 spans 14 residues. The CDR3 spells CASSNRDNNSPLHF. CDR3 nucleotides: TGCGCCAGCAGCAACCGGGATAATAATTCACCCCTCCACTTT.

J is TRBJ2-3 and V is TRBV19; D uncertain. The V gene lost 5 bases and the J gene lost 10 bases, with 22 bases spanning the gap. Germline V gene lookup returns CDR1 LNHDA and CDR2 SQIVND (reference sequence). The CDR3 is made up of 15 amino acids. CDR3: CASSDFLLETPAQYF. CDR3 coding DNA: TGTGCCAGTAGTGACTTTCTGCTAGAAACCCCGGCGCAGTATTTT.

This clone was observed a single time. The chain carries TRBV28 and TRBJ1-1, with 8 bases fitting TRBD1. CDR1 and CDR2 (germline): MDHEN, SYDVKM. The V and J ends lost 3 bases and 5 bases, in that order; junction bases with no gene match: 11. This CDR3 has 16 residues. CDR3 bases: TGTGCCAGCAGTTTTCCGACAGGGGCAGGGGGGACTGAAGCTTTCTTT. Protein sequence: CASSFPTGAGGTEAFF.

In DNA form, the CDR3 reads TGTGCCAGCAGTCCCCGACTAGCGGGGGACACAGATACGCAGTATTTT. This sequence encodes CASSPRLAGDTDTQYF. V gene TRBV6-6 combines with J gene TRBJ2-3, with TRBD2 matching 12 bases. From germline, CDR1 is MNHNY and CDR2 SVGAGI (reference sequence). Trimming took 5 bases from V and 2 from J; bases not matched to a gene: 5. The CDR3 is 16 amino acids.